This T cell receptor (beta chain) stems from a study of identical twins. TCRdb analysed the 5' RACE reads with MiXCR anew, one entry per CDR3 protein. The table lists 200,000 to 250,000 distinct CDR3 sequences, roughly 7.1% of them singletons, with roughly 15% in the top ten. The CDR3 totals 16 residues. Germline trimming cut 2 bases from V and 5 bases from J; bases unmatched to any gene: 11. Germline V gene data show CDR1 as MNHNS and CDR2 as SASEGT. These same data were also listed under a study on T cells expressing NK-cell markers. Per that study: Roughly six donors carried dominant NKG2C+ clonotypes that made up roughly 1.0-7.5% of their CD8+ T cells. Expanded clones of NKG2C+ T cells had an unclear HCMV specificity.

Sequencing used CD8+ T cells sorted from blood. The gene calls are TRBV6-1 and TRBJ1-1; TRBD1 aligns across 7 bases. The origin of this receptor is a woman between 18 and 29 years old in good health. The chain's CDR3 is CASSEPRVQGTTEAFF. The CDR3 region has the DNA TGTGCCAGCAGTGAACCTAGGGTACAGGGGACGACTGAAGCTTTCTTT.